These T cell receptor beta chains were read from a single sample in a study of blood T cell repertoires in COVID-19. Libraries were prepared by immunoSEQ multiplex PCR; TCRdb keeps only in-frame clonotypes and omits some of them. The sample records approximately 180,000 clones, about 75% being singletons. Sequenced: peripheral blood. The receptors come from a woman in her sixties or seventies with acute or convalescent COVID-19. Each CDR3 is given without its conserved first and last residue. The order of the fields is V gene, J gene, CDR3 protein.

TRBV9,TRBJ2-2,ASSVGLAKPGELF
TRBV6-5,TRBJ1-4,ASSPGQGFVGKLF
TRBV7-8,TRBJ1-2,ASSPNRGANYGYT
TRBV27,TRBJ1-6,ASSRTSFSPLH
TRBV19,TRBJ1-1,ASSMTGITEAF
TRBV4-1,TRBJ1-2,ASSRLLQGSGRGYT
TRBV10-3,TRBJ2-1,AIRSRSGGLGEQF
TRBV7-9,TRBJ2-4,ASSDRKNIQY
TRBV4-2,TRBJ1-5,ASSQVGPQGDNQPQH
TRBV5-8,TRBJ1-1,ASSPIGYTGITEAF
TRBV7-3,TRBJ2-1,ASSPMPRGNEQF
TRBV3-1/TRBV3-2,TRBJ2-7,ASSQTGGRAYEQY
TRBV19,TRBJ2-1,ASSIMTSSYNEQF
TRBV5-6,TRBJ1-1,ASSFPRGEAF
TRBV27,TRBJ1-6,ASSRPGGGNSPLH
TRBV27,TRBJ1-5,ASSFADAQPQH
TRBV2,TRBJ2-2,ASSDPTSGANTGELF
TRBV15,TRBJ2-1,ATSRDTGSIHEQF
TRBV20-1,TRBJ2-2,SASHQGSTGELF
TRBV7-2,TRBJ2-7,ASSSQGDDREQY
TRBV19,TRBJ2-5,ASSRGTSGSTETQY
TRBV19,TRBJ2-7,ASSASGDSSYEQY
TRBV19,TRBJ2-7,ASSLDSTYEQY
TRBV19,TRBJ1-5,ATLGQLNQPQH
TRBV6-5,TRBJ2-3,ASSSNKGLGGDTQY
TRBV6-6,TRBJ1-2,ASSYLTGETFGYT
TRBV2,TRBJ1-5,ASSLELQPQH
TRBV20-1,TRBJ2-3,SASVGLAGSTDTQY
TRBV5-1,TRBJ1-2,ASSSGTGGDYYGYT
TRBV7-3,TRBJ2-2,ASSLTGAAGELF
TRBV3-1/TRBV3-2,TRBJ1-2,ASSQNRDRVGS
TRBV4-1,TRBJ2-1,ASSPSPLAGGVNEQF
TRBV15,TRBJ1-5,ATSRERVSNQPQH
TRBV30,TRBJ2-3,ALGLAPSTDTQY